This TCR beta chain was identified during a study of CD8 T cells in Susac syndrome. Random hexamers were used to reverse transcribe an amount of roughly 0.5 to 1 ug RNA. TCR beta CDR3 was amplified by immunoSEQ covering 54 Vbeta and 13 Jbeta. TCRdb processed the immunoSEQ multiplex PCR reads anew with MiXCR; each CDR3 protein has one entry. Here the sample spans some 99,000 distinct CDR3 sequences, roughly 94% being singletons. The germline V gene encodes CDR1 SEHNR and CDR2 FQNEAQ (reference sequence). The CDR3 sequence is 12 residues long. Trimming pared 5 bases from V and 12 bases from J, leaving 15 bases between.

Material for sequencing was CD4+ T cells from PBMCs. The rearrangement links TRBV7-9 to TRBJ2-3; D perhaps matches TRBD2 (6 bases). The TCR was taken from a human donor with Susac syndrome. The CDR3 loop reads CASSPGLMIQYF. The DNA of the CDR3 is TGTGCCAGCAGCCCGGGACTCATGATTCAGTATTTT.